This T cell receptor (beta chain) was obtained from a study of blood T cell repertoires in COVID-19. Study background: Donors in the United States, Italy and Spain gave samples during acute or convalescent COVID-19. Nucleic acid was either cDNA or gDNA, and it came from T cells, B-cell-depleted T cells, or PBMCs.

This CDR3 comprises 14 residues. Germline loops: CDR1 KGHSH, CDR2 LQKENI. Trimming removed 1 base from V and 7 bases from J, with 10 bases in between. Methods used by the authors: The assay estimated nucleated cells by amplifying reference gene primers. Libraries were prepared by immunoSEQ multiplex PCR; TCRdb keeps only in-frame clonotypes and omits some of them. V and J calls and clone size are those listed in that table; D and trimming were worked out from the DNA. The sample lists 130,000 or so clones, 88% occurring once. The source material was peripheral blood. This TCR was sampled from a man between 45 and 60 years old with acute or convalescent COVID-19. V is TRBV18 and J is TRBJ2-2; possible D gene TRBD2, 5 bases. CDR3: CASSPQLEGGELFF. The CDR3, as DNA: TGTGCCAGCTCACCACAGCTTGAGGGCGGGGAGCTGTTTTTT.